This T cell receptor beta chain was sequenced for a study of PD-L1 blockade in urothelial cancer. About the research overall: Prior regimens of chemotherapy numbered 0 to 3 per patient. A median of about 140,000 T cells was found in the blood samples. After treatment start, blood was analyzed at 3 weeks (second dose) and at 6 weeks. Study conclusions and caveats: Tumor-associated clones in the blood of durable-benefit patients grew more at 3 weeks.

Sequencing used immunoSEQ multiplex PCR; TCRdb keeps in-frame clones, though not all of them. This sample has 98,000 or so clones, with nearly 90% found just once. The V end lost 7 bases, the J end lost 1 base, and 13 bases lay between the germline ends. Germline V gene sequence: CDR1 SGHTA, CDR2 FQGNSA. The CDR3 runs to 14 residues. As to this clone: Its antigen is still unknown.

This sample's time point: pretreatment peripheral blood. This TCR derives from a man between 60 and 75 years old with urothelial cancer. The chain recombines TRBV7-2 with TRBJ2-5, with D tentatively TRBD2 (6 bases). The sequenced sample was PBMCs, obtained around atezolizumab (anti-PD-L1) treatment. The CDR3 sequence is CASTPGVAQETQYF. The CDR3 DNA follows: TGTGCCAGCACCCCGGGGGTAGCCCAAGAGACCCAGTACTTC.